This T cell receptor (beta chain) was identified during a study of blood T cell repertoires in COVID-19. Study background: The study drew acute and convalescent COVID-19 samples from the United States, Italy and Spain. Sample material is recorded as cDNA or gDNA derived from T cells, B-cell-depleted T cells, or PBMCs.

In germline, CDR1 is MRHNA, CDR2 SNTAGT. Losses at the gene ends were 3 bases for V and 3 bases for J; bases not matched to a gene: 6. The length of the CDR3 is 16 residues. In the original processing: Estimation of nucleated cell counts relied on the amplification of reference gene primers. Repertoires were generated with immunoSEQ multiplex PCR, while TCRdb's copy carries only in-frame clones and drops some. That table furnishes V, J and clone size, whereas the DNA furnished D and trimming. Of some 100,000 clones in the sample, 80% to 90% were seen once. Sequences were obtained from peripheral blood. The rearrangement links TRBV6-4 to TRBJ2-5; 11 nucleotides agree with TRBD2. The TCR originated in a woman aged 80 or over with active or convalescent COVID-19. CDR3 in amino acids: CASSDYPTSGKETQYF. In nucleotides, the CDR3 is TGTGCCAGCAGTGATTATCCGACTAGCGGGAAAGAGACCCAGTACTTC.